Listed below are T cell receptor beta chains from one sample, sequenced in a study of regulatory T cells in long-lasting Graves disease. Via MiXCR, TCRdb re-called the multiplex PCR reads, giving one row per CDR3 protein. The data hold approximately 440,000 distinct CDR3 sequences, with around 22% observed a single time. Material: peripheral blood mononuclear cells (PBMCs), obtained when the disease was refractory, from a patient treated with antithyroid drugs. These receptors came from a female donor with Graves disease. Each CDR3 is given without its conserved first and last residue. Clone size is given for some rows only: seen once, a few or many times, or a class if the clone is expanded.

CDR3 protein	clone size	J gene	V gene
ASSTTGQPNTEAF	many	TRBJ1-1	TRBV19
ASSLGQRVNNEQF	-	TRBJ2-1	TRBV5-1
ASSFRLGLAGTSYEQY	few	TRBJ2-7	TRBV7-2
ASSLNNTGELF	few	TRBJ2-2	TRBV7-3
ASSHQYGEAF	few	TRBJ1-1	TRBV11-2
SARGQFYEQY	-	TRBJ2-7	TRBV20-1
ATNQGGNQPQH	-	TRBJ1-5	TRBV15
ASSRRQGAWGNTIY	few	TRBJ1-3	TRBV7-2
ASRFRDRGPRDEQY	-	TRBJ2-7	TRBV2
ASSLAPSGNTIY	-	TRBJ1-3	TRBV5-5
ASSVVPGQGAGYT	many	TRBJ1-2	TRBV2
ASSVAGDNTAQY	few	TRBJ2-5	TRBV5-6
ASSYYRGSDPANEKLF	-	TRBJ1-4	TRBV7-9
ASSPIRRGTSSYEQY	many	TRBJ2-7	TRBV11-2
ASSLGQAYHTDTQY	-	TRBJ2-3	TRBV11-2
ASKDGDTEAF	many	TRBJ1-1	TRBV12-3/TRBV12-4
SGGGRGTEAF	-	TRBJ1-1	TRBV29-1
ASSLGTGGAEETQY	few	TRBJ2-5	TRBV5-6
ASARRDPGNTIY	few	TRBJ1-3	TRBV13
ASSPMRDRAAGELF	few	TRBJ2-2	TRBV7-2
ASSLPQGASEKLF	many	TRBJ1-4	TRBV28
ASSPSTLNTEAF	many	TRBJ1-1	TRBV18
ASSLAAGLGGELF	many	TRBJ2-2	TRBV7-2
ASSLWDRGPGELF	-	TRBJ2-2	TRBV12-3/TRBV12-4
AISAGNKQETQY	many	TRBJ2-5	TRBV10-3
ASSFRDKGPYEQY	many	TRBJ2-7	TRBV28
ASGPPSGANVLT	few	TRBJ2-6	TRBV6-1
AGSKSGAYEQY	-	TRBJ2-7	TRBV6-1
ASIRDRVNTEAF	few	TRBJ1-1	TRBV19